This TCR beta chain was captured in a study of neurological immune-mediated disorders. The cDNA was synthesized by means of template-switch 5'RACE, which was carried out with 10-nucleotide random UMIs. In each sequencing run, over 170 million TCR-beta sequences were generated from 15-18 subjects. TCRdb processed the 5' RACE reads anew with MiXCR; each CDR3 protein has one entry. The table shows 14,000 or so distinct CDR3 sequences, with about 10% occurring only once. This clonotype was counted at least ten times. V lost 8 bases to trimming and J lost 6 bases; unmatched junction nucleotides: 9. The CDR3 length is 16 residues. Healthy controls comprised blood bank volunteers in Maryland, USA. Unsorted libraries were prepared from 2 million PBMCs held at -80 C.

Sequenced input: PBMCs. This receptor was obtained from a woman in her forties in good health. The V call is TRBV12-3 or TRBV12-4, the J call TRBJ2-3, with 15 bases matching TRBD2. DNA for the CDR3: TGTGCCAGCGGACTAGCGGGGGGGATTAACAGGGATACGCAGTATTTT. This codes for CASGLAGGINRDTQYF.